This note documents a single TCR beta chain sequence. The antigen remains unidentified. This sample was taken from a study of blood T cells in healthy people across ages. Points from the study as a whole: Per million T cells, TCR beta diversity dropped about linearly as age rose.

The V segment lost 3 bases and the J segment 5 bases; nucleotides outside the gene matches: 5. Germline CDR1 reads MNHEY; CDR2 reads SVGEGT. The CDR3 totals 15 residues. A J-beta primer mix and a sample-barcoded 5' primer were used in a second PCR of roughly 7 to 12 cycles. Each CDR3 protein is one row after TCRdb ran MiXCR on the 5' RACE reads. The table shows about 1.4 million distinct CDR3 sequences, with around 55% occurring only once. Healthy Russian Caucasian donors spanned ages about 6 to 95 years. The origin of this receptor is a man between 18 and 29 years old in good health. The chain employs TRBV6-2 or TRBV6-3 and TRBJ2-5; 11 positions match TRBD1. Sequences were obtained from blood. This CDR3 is CASSYMDRGLETQYF. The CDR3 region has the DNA TGTGCCAGCAGTTATATGGACAGGGGGCTGGAGACCCAGTACTTC.